Shown below are 7 T cell receptor beta chains from a single sample sequenced in a study of cytomegalovirus exposure and HLA in healthy donors. PCR was performed using 60 Vbeta and 13 Jbeta primers. The table came from immunoSEQ multiplex PCR; TCRdb's copy has only in-frame clones and leaves some out. The sample lists 100,000 or so clones, approximately 80% occurring once. The sample taken for sequencing was PBMCs. These receptors all stem from a man aged 30 to 39 in good health and CMV-seropositive.

This sequence joins TRBV28 and TRBJ1-5; 8 nucleotides match TRBD1. CDR3 size: 16 residues. Losses at the gene ends were 8 bases for V and 1 base for J; bases not matched to a gene: 10. Germline CDR1 is MDHEN and CDR2 is SYDVKM. The CDR3 coding sequence is TGTGCCAGCTGGGGGCCGGGACAGGTGAGCAATCAGCCCCAGCATTTT. Amino acids: CASWGPGQVSNQPQHF.

In this sample, this clone turned up once. V usage is TRBV28 and J usage is TRBJ2-2; D not resolved. V lost 3 bases and J 0 bases, leaving 11 bases between the germline ends. The CDR3 consists of 16 residues. Germline CDR1 reads MDHEN; CDR2 reads SYDVKM. The CDR3 region has the DNA TGTGCCAGCAGTTTGCCGGTCGATGCGAACACCGGGGAGCTGTTTTTT. Protein: CASSLPVDANTGELFF.

Remarks on this clone: This sample includes further DNA sequences coding for the same CDR3. The J gene is TRBJ1-1, the V gene TRBV9, with TRBD1 identical over 7 bases. Germline lookup yields CDR1 SGDLS and CDR2 YYNGEE. This CDR3 is built from 18 residues. Losses at the gene ends were 2 bases for V and 4 bases for J; bases not matched to a gene: 17. As DNA, the CDR3 is TGTGCCAGCAGCGTCGGGACAGACCCCCGACGGGTCGGCACTGAAGCTTTCTTT. This encodes CASSVGTDPRRVGTEAFF.

The chain combines TRBV28 with TRBJ1-2; possible D gene TRBD1, 6 bases. The germline V gene has CDR1 MDHEN and CDR2 SYDVKM. V was pared by 6 bases and J by 8 bases, with 19 bases between. This CDR3 contains 14 residues. CDR3 nucleotides: TGTGCCAGCAGCCAAGACAGGCTCGTTCGCGGCTACACCTTC. Residues: CASSQDRLVRGYTF.

This chain links TRBV2 with TRBJ2-7, with 11 bases aligning to TRBD1. CDR3 length equals 16 residues. The germline CDR1 and CDR2 sequences are SNHLY and FYNNEI. Trimming at V came to 7 bases and at J to 4 bases, leaving 12 bases not matched to a gene. The CDR3 here is CASKGRGQGGPYEQYF. In nucleotides, the CDR3 is TGTGCCAGCAAAGGCCGGGGACAGGGGGGCCCATACGAGCAGTACTTC. The full variable domain, with the rest looked up from reference TRBV2 and TRBJ2-7, is EPEVTQTPSHQVTQMGQEVILRCVPISNHLYFYWYRQILGQKVEFLVSFYNNEISEKSEIFDDQFSVERPDGSNFTLKIRSTKLEDSAMYFCASKGRGQGGPYEQYFGPGTRLTVT.

The chain links TRBV7-9 to TRBJ2-1, with a possible D match to TRBD2 (6 bases). The CDR3 spans 13 residues. Germline V gene data show CDR1 as SEHNR and CDR2 as FQNEAQ (reference sequence). V lost 5 bases, J lost 5 bases, and 10 bases lay in between. The CDR3 protein is CASSARLDNEQFF. CDR3 bases: TGTGCCAGCAGCGCCAGACTAGACAATGAGCAGTTCTTC.

This chain joins TRBV29-1 and TRBJ2-2, with 11 bases identical to TRBD1. Germline V gene lookup returns CDR1 SQVTM and CDR2 ANQGSEA. With V trimmed by 5 bases and J by 7 bases, 6 bases remained unmatched. The CDR3 runs to 14 residues. In DNA form, the CDR3 reads TGCAGCGTTTATGGGACAGGGGGGCTCGGGGAGCTGTTTTTT. The encoded protein is CSVYGTGGLGELFF.